This passage covers 31 T cell receptor beta chains from one sample sequenced in a study of response to subunit inactivated influenza vaccine. TCRdb recomputed calls from the RT-PCR reads with MiXCR, one row per CDR3 protein. The sample gives about half a million distinct CDR3 sequences, approximately 9.9% of which show up once; roughly 12% is in the top ten. Source: PBMCs from blood, taken 40 to 50 days after vaccination. These receptors all come from a man between 45 and 60 years old who received an inactivated influenza vaccine.

The J gene is TRBJ2-3, the V gene TRBV3-1; no clear D gene. Germline V gene lookup returns CDR1 LGHDT and CDR2 YNNKEL (reference sequence). Deletions cut 4 bases from V and 4 bases from J, with 9 bases between. This CDR3 spans 13 amino acids. CDR3 coding DNA: TGTGCCAGCAGCCCAGGCCCGTCAGATACGCAGTATTTT. Its protein is CASSPGPSDTQYF.

In this sample, this clonotype turned up many times. The chain carries TRBV6-5 and TRBJ2-1, with D perhaps assigned TRBD1 or TRBD2 (5 bases each). Trimming left V 0 bases short and J 9 bases short, with 12 bases between. The germline V gene has CDR1 MNHEY and CDR2 SVGAGI. The CDR3 runs 14 residues. The CDR3 nucleotides read TGTGCCAGCAGTTACTCGACAGCTAGCACTGAGCAGTTCTTC. Translating gives CASSYSTASTEQFF.

Many counts were recorded for this clonotype. The rearrangement joins TRBV6-5 to TRBJ2-7; 8 nucleotides match TRBD2. CDR1 is MNHEY and CDR2 is SVGAGI in the germline V gene. V lost 1 base, J lost 0 bases, and 2 bases stayed unmatched. The CDR3 sequence is 15 residues long. The CDR3 DNA reads TGTGCCAGCAGTTACTTGCGGGAGGCCTCCTACGAGCAGTACTTC. As protein: CASSYLREASYEQYF.

This clonotype was counted ten times or more. V gene TRBV12-3 or TRBV12-4 combines with J gene TRBJ2-2; D call uncertain. This CDR3 has 15 residues. The germline V and J ends were trimmed by 3 bases and 0 bases, with 8 bases remaining between them. CDR3 amino acids: CASSLARTNTGELFF. CDR3 in DNA: TGTGCCAGCAGTTTGGCCAGGACGAACACCGGGGAGCTGTTTTTT.

The V and J genes are TRBV7-2 and TRBJ2-7, with 8 bases that match TRBD1. The CDR3 totals 16 residues. With V trimmed by 6 bases and J by 7 bases, 17 bases remained unmatched. Looked up from germline, CDR1 is SGHTA and CDR2 is FQGNSA. CDR3 coding DNA: TGTGCCAGCAGAGGGGTTTGGACAGGGAGAAACGAAGAGCAGTACTTC. Translated: CASRGVWTGRNEEQYF.

The rearrangement links TRBV4-3 to TRBJ2-5, with a tentative D call TRBD1 (7 bases). The CDR3 has 18 residues. V lost 4 bases, J lost 2 bases, and 23 bases lay in between. In germline, CDR1 is LGHNA, CDR2 YSLEER. The DNA of the CDR3 is TGCGCCAGCAGCCGGCAGCCCTATCTGACAGGGACTCAAGAGACCCAGTACTTC. Protein sequence: CASSRQPYLTGTQETQYF.

This clonotype appeared a few times. This sequence joins TRBV29-1 and TRBJ1-3; a possible D gene is TRBD1 (5 bases). V was clipped by 4 bases and J by 2 bases, with 12 bases between them. This CDR3 has 14 residues. The germline V gene encodes CDR1 SQVTM and CDR2 ANQGSEA. The CDR3 loop is CSVAVRATGNTIYF. The DNA for the CDR3 is TGCAGCGTTGCTGTCAGGGCAACTGGAAACACCATATATTTT. The whole variable domain, remainder taken from reference TRBV29-1 and TRBJ1-3, is SAVISQKPSRDICQRGTSLTIQCQVDSQVTMMFWYRQQPGQSLTLIATANQGSEATYESGFVIDKFPISRPNLTFSTLTVSNMSPEDSSIYLCSVAVRATGNTIYFGEGSWLTVV.

This clonotype was counted at least ten times. The V and J genes are TRBV3-1 and TRBJ2-2; TRBD1 aligns across 9 bases. The trim removed 2 bases at V and 5 bases at J, leaving 6 bases unmatched. The CDR3 is made up of 16 amino acids. CDR1 is LGHDT and CDR2 is YNNKEL in the germline V gene (reference sequence). CDR3 in DNA: TGTGCCAGCAGCCAACATCCGGGACAGGGTACCGGGGAGCTGTTTTTT. This gives the protein CASSQHPGQGTGELFF.

The chain has TRBV7-2 and TRBJ2-1, with TRBD2 matching over 8 bases. This CDR3 comprises 15 residues. In germline, CDR1 is SGHTA, CDR2 FQGNSA. V shed 5 bases and J 3 bases; nucleotides not matched to a gene: 6. CDR3 DNA: TGTGCCAGCAGCCCCCGGGGGGGGGTCTACAATGAGCAGTTCTTC. Amino acids: CASSPRGGVYNEQFF.

V usage is TRBV15 and J usage is TRBJ2-7, with D unclear. The V end lost 5 bases, the J end lost 0 bases, and 11 bases lay between the germline ends. CDR1 is LNHNV and CDR2 is YYDKDF in the germline V gene (reference sequence). This CDR3 comprises 14 residues. Here the CDR3 DNA reads TGTGCCACCAGCCCCGTTGTATTCTCCTACGAGCAGTACTTC. Protein product: CATSPVVFSYEQYF.

This clonotype was observed at least ten times. This chain links TRBV7-2 with TRBJ2-1, with 7 bases identical to TRBD2. The germline V gene encodes CDR1 SGHTA and CDR2 FQGNSA. Unmatched junction bases numbered 12, after V lost 7 bases and J lost 3 bases. This CDR3 has 16 residues. CDR3 residues: CASTPRWGGDYNEQFF. The CDR3 DNA reads as TGTGCCAGCACCCCACGGTGGGGAGGGGACTACAATGAGCAGTTCTTC.

There are a few counts of this clonotype. This rearrangement joins TRBV5-1 to TRBJ2-3, with 9 positions matching TRBD2. Unmatched junction bases numbered 5, after V lost 0 bases and J lost 0 bases. The germline V gene has CDR1 SGHRS and CDR2 YFSETQ. The CDR3 sequence is 17 residues long. The CDR3 here is CASSLGIAGVSTDTQYF. CDR3 DNA: TGCGCCAGCAGCTTGGGGATAGCGGGGGTTAGCACAGATACGCAGTATTTT.

The chain links TRBV20-1 to TRBJ2-3; D unresolved. V lost 0 bases and J lost 2, with 27 bases in between. CDR1 and CDR2 (germline): DFQATT, SNEGSKA (reference sequence). The CDR3 is 20 amino acids. The CDR3 coding sequence is TGCAGTGCTAGAGATCAAGGCTCGGCTGAGAGGCCTTTGCACACAGATACGCAGTATTTT. The encoded protein is CSARDQGSAERPLHTDTQYF.

The V and J genes are TRBV7-2 and TRBJ2-3; D is perhaps TRBD1 or TRBD2 (5 bases each). The CDR3 loop spans 14 amino acids. Germline-derived CDR1 and CDR2 are SGHTA and FQGNSA. The ends were cut back, 5 bases at V and 3 bases at J, with 12 bases in the middle. The CDR3 region has the DNA TGTGCCAGCAGCCGAGGGGAGAGGACAGATACGCAGTATTTT. This encodes CASSRGERTDTQYF.

This clonotype was observed a handful of times. The gene calls are TRBV6-5 and TRBJ2-5; a possible D gene is TRBD2 (6 bases). CDR3 length: 15 residues. Deletions cut 6 bases from V and 0 bases from J, with 14 bases between. The germline V gene has CDR1 MNHEY and CDR2 SVGAGI. This chain's CDR3 is CASRSSRDYQETQYF. DNA of the CDR3: TGTGCCAGCAGATCCTCCCGGGACTACCAAGAGACCCAGTACTTC.

At least ten counts were recorded for this clonotype. The chain uses TRBV29-1 and TRBJ2-1, with D maybe TRBD1 (6 bases). The V gene lost 8 bases and the J gene lost 0 bases, with 14 bases spanning the gap. From germline, CDR1 is SQVTM and CDR2 ANQGSEA. CDR3 length equals 14 residues. The CDR3 loop reads CSTRRGGSYNEQFF. CDR3 sequence (DNA): TGCAGCACCCGTCGAGGGGGCTCCTACAATGAGCAGTTCTTC.

Only a few counts were recorded for this clonotype. This chain uses TRBV20-1 with TRBJ1-1; no definite D call. Trimming cost V 8 bases and J 0 bases, with 10 bases left between them. Germline V gene lookup returns CDR1 DFQATT and CDR2 SNEGSKA (reference sequence). The CDR3 is 12 amino acids. In DNA form, the CDR3 reads TGCAGTTTGGGAAAAATGAACACTGAAGCTTTCTTT. This codes for CSLGKMNTEAFF.

This clonotype was picked up a small number of times. This chain joins TRBV29-1 and TRBJ2-2; 8 bases are a match to TRBD2. The CDR3 loop spans 13 amino acids. Germline CDR1 and CDR2: SQVTM and ANQGSEA. CDR3: CSVLAVYTGELFF. The CDR3 nucleotides read TGCAGTGTACTAGCGGTATACACCGGGGAGCTGTTTTTT.

V and J are TRBV30 and TRBJ2-1, with D uncertain. Trimming removed 4 bases at V and 0 bases at J, with 13 bases between. The CDR3 consists of 15 residues. Germline CDR1 GTSNPN, CDR2 SVGIG (reference sequence). CDR3 sequence: CAWIAALSSYNEQFF. In DNA, the CDR3 is TGTGCCTGGATAGCTGCTTTGAGCTCCTACAATGAGCAGTTCTTC.

This chain links TRBV5-4 with TRBJ2-3, with a possible D match to TRBD1 (5 bases). From germline, CDR1 is SGHNT and CDR2 YYREEE (reference sequence). V lost 3 bases and J lost 4, with 9 bases in between. CDR3 size: 13 residues. The CDR3 DNA is TGTGCCAGCAGCTCGAGACAGTCAGATACGCAGTATTTT. The encoded protein is CASSSRQSDTQYF.

The chain couples TRBV28 to TRBJ2-3; weak D call: TRBD1 (6 bases). Germline assignment: CDR1 MDHEN and CDR2 SYDVKM. The CDR3 loop spans 15 amino acids. Deletions cut 7 bases from V and 0 bases from J, with 14 bases between. As DNA, the CDR3 is TGTGCCAGCACCACGGGACACCAGAGCACAGATACGCAGTATTTT. Its translation is CASTTGHQSTDTQYF.

This clonotype was observed many times. The chain employs TRBV9 and TRBJ1-4; no clear D. This CDR3 spans 15 amino acids. Trimming stripped 0 bases from V and 5 bases from J, with 11 bases between. Germline CDR1 reads SGDLS; CDR2 reads YYNGEE. In DNA form, the CDR3 reads TGTGCCAGCAGCGTAGGGGTCACATTAAATGAAAAACTGTTTTTT. This codes for CASSVGVTLNEKLFF.

This chain uses TRBV20-1 with TRBJ2-1, with a possible D match to TRBD1 (5 bases). The CDR3 extends over 13 amino acids. Germline assignment: CDR1 DFQATT and CDR2 SNEGSKA (reference sequence). Trimming pared 3 bases from V and 5 bases from J, leaving 11 bases between. In DNA form, the CDR3 reads TGCAGTGCTAGGGGGCTAGGGGACAATGAGCAGTTCTTC. It is translated as CSARGLGDNEQFF.

This clonotype has a handful of counts. The chain employs TRBV25-1 and TRBJ1-5, with 8 nucleotides matching TRBD1. J gave up 5 bases and V 6 bases, and 6 bases lay outside the gene matches. CDR3 length equals 14 residues. Germline CDR1 is MGHDK and CDR2 is SYGVNS. The CDR3 loop is CASRPDRGDQPQHF. CDR3 coding DNA: TGTGCCAGCAGACCCGACAGGGGAGATCAGCCCCAGCATTTT.

This clonotype was seen just once. The V and J genes are TRBV18 and TRBJ2-7, with D perhaps given as TRBD1 or TRBD2 (5 bases each). V dropped 3 bases and J dropped 3 bases, with 12 bases sitting between them. The CDR3 sequence is 14 residues long. From germline, CDR1 is KGHSH and CDR2 LQKENI. The CDR3: CASSPRDGYYEQYF. The CDR3 nucleotides are TGTGCCAGCTCACCTCGGGACGGATACTACGAGCAGTACTTC.

The gene calls are TRBV5-1 and TRBJ2-7; D perhaps matches TRBD1 (6 bases). The germline gives CDR1 SGHRS, CDR2 YFSETQ. CDR3 size: 15 residues. V dropped 0 bases and J dropped 3 bases, with 13 bases sitting between them. CDR3 in amino acids: CASSLEGHRVYEQYF. CDR3 in DNA: TGCGCCAGCAGCTTGGAGGGACATCGGGTCTACGAGCAGTACTTC.

The J gene is TRBJ1-2, the V gene TRBV3-1; D is perhaps TRBD1 (6 bases). V was clipped by 3 bases and J by 0 bases, with 11 bases between them. Germline CDR1 and CDR2: LGHDT and YNNKEL (reference sequence). The CDR3 covers 15 residues. CDR3 DNA sequence: TGTGCCAGCAGCCAGGGACGGACAGCTAACTATGGCTACACCTTC. This encodes CASSQGRTANYGYTF.

This chain joins TRBV4-1 and TRBJ2-2, with 11 bases identical to TRBD2. V was pared by 2 bases and J by 3 bases, with 8 bases of the junction left unmatched. The CDR3 totals 18 residues. Germline V gene data show CDR1 as MGHRA and CDR2 as YSYEKL. CDR3 coding DNA: TGCGCCAGCAGCCAATCACGCCTAGCGGGGGGTTACACCGGGGAGCTGTTTTTT. The encoded protein is CASSQSRLAGGYTGELFF.

Ten or more counts support this clonotype. The gene calls are TRBV5-1 and TRBJ2-5; D remains unclear. The CDR3 spans 13 residues. The germline CDR1 and CDR2 sequences are SGHRS and YFSETQ. V gave up 4 bases and J gave up 9 bases, with 16 bases separating them. The CDR3 loop reads CASSMDPTRAQYF. As DNA, the CDR3 is TGCGCCAGCAGCATGGACCCTACCCGGGCCCAGTACTTC.

DNA for the CDR3: TGCAGCGTGGCACCAGGGGGCTCGGGAGGCTACGAGCAGTACTTC. This gives the protein CSVAPGGSGGYEQYF. The chain recombines TRBV29-1 with TRBJ2-7; D possibly corresponds to TRBD1 (8 bases). Germline lookup yields CDR1 SQVTM and CDR2 ANQGSEA. V lost 6 bases and J lost 3, with 21 bases in between. CDR3 length: 15 residues.

In its sample, this clonotype was seen once. The V and J genes are TRBV7-8 and TRBJ2-2; 14 bases fit TRBD2. CDR3 length: 17 amino acids. Germline lookup yields CDR1 SGHVS and CDR2 FQNEAQ. V lost 5 bases and J lost 7; bases outside the gene matches: 9. Written as DNA, the CDR3 is TGTGCCAGCAGCAAACCGGGACTAGCGGGAGATATCGGGGAGCTGTTTTTT. Translated: CASSKPGLAGDIGELFF.